This entry describes one T cell receptor (beta chain). Germline CDR1 and CDR2: SEHNR and FQNEAQ (reference sequence). The germline V and J ends were trimmed by 5 bases and 7 bases, with 14 bases remaining between them. This CDR3 region has 13 residues. These data originate in a study of blood T cells in healthy people across ages. Primers used in a second PCR of roughly 6 to 11 cycles were a sample-barcoded 5' primer and a J-beta primer mix. TCRdb reprocessed the 5' RACE reads with MiXCR, giving one entry per CDR3 protein. The sample contains more than 1,000,000 distinct CDR3 sequences, around 27% of which appear only once. Another study also made use of these data, one on T cells of mothers and their children. That work states: Reads obtained per mother exceeded 8 million TCR beta CDR3 reads, with roughly 3.1 million obtained per child.

V gene TRBV7-9 combines with J gene TRBJ1-2; unclear D gene. The specimen was blood. This receptor was obtained from a girl aged 2-10 years in good health. The CDR3 bases are TGTGCCAGCAGCCCACCCAGCGAGTTTGGCTACACCTTC. It yields the protein CASSPPSEFGYTF.